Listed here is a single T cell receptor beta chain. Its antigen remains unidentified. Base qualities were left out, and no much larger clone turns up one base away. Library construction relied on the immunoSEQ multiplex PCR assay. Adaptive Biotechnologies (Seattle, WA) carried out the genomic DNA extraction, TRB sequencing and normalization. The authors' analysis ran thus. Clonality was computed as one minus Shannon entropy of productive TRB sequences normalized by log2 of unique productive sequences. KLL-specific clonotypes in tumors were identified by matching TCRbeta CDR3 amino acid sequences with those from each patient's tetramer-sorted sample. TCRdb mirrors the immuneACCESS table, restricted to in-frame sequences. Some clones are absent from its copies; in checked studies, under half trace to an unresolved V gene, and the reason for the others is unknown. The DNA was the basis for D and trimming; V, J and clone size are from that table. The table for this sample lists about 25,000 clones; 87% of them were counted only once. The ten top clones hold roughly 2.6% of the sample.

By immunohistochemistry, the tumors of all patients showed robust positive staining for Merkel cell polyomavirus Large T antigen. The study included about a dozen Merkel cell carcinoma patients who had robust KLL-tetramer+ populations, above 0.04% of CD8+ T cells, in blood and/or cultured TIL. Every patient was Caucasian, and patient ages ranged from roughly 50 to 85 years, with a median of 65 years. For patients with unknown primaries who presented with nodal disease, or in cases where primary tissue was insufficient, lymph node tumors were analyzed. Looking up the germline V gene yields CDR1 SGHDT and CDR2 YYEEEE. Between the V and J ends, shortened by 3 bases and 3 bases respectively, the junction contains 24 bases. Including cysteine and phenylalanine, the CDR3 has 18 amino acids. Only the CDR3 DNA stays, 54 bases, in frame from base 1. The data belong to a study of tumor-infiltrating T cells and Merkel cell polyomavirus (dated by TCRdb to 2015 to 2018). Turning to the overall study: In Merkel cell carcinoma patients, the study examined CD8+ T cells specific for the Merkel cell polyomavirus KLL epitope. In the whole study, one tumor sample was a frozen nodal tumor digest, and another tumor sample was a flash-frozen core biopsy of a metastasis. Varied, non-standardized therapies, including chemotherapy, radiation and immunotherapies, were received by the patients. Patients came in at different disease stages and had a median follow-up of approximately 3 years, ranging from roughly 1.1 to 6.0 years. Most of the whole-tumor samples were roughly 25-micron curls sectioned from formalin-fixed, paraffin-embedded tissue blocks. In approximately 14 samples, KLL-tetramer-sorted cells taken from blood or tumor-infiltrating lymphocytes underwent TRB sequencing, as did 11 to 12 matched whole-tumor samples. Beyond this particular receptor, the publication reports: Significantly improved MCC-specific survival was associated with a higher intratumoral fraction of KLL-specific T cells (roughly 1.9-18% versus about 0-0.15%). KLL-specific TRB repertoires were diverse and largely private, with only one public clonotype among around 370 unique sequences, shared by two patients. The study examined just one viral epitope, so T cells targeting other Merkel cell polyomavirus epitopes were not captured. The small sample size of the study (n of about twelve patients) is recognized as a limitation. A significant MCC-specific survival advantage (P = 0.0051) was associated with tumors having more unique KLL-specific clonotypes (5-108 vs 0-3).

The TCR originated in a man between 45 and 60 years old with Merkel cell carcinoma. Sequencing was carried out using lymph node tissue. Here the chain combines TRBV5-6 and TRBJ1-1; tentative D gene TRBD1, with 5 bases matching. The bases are TGTGCCAGCAGCTCCCCCGGGACTCCGGGCGGACGATACACTGAAGCTTTCTTT. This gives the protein CASSSPGTPGGRYTEAFF.